These 12 T cell receptor beta chains share one sample of origin, sequenced in a study of T cells in Graves' hyperthyroidism and ophthalmopathy. RNA transcripts yielded amplified TCR beta CDR3 regions. Initially, a first-round RT-PCR of the TCR CDR3 employed the HTBI primer set. In TCRdb, the multiplex PCR reads were re-called with MiXCR into one record per CDR3 protein. Found here are hundreds of thousands of distinct CDR3 sequences, about 45% of them singletons; the top ten hold roughly 8.2%. The material sequenced was peripheral blood or thyroid tissue (not recorded which). All receptors derive from a woman under 30 with Graves' hyperthyroidism.

The chain has TRBV5-1 and TRBJ1-2; possible D gene TRBD1, 5 bases. Germline CDR1 reads SGHRS; CDR2 reads YFSETQ. The V end lost 2 bases, the J end lost 8 bases, and 13 bases lay between the germline ends. This CDR3 is built from 13 residues. CDR3 sequence (DNA): TGCGCCAGCAGCTTAGTGGGGCGACAGGGCTACACCTTC. It is translated as CASSLVGRQGYTF.

This clonotype has ten or more counts. The V and J genes are TRBV7-9 and TRBJ2-5; D unclear. The CDR3 consists of 15 residues. Germline V lookup: CDR1 SEHNR, CDR2 FQNEAQ (reference sequence). The V end was cut by 6 bases, the J end by 5 bases, with 19 bases between. The DNA for the CDR3 is TGTGCCAGCAGTCTAACCGGGCCCATTTCCGAGACCCAGTACTTC. Its translation: CASSLTGPISETQYF.

The chain joins TRBV5-1 to TRBJ2-2; 11 bases match TRBD2. This CDR3 has 16 residues. J lost 5 bases, V lost 4 bases, and 7 bases had no gene match. Germline lookup yields CDR1 SGHRS and CDR2 YFSETQ. The CDR3 DNA is TGCGCCAGCAGCGCCACTAGCGGGAGAAATACCGGGGAGCTGTTTTTT. This sequence encodes CASSATSGRNTGELFF.

Note on this clonotype: Mismatch with germline at one junction end may stem from a read error. This chain joins TRBV11-2 and TRBJ2-2; D is perhaps TRBD1 (5 bases). Germline V CDR1 and CDR2: SGHAT, FQNNGV. CDR3 length equals 12 residues. Here the CDR3 reads CATSRASGELFF. The DNA of the CDR3 is TGTGCCACCAGCAGGGCTAGCGGGGAGCTGTTTTTT.

The chain combines TRBV2 with TRBJ1-4, with D perhaps matching TRBD1 (5 bases). Trimming took off 11 bases at V and 3 bases at J, with 13 bases between the two ends. Germline V gene lookup returns CDR1 SNHLY and CDR2 FYNNEI. The CDR3 spans 13 residues. CDR3 loop: CAGNGTPNEKLFF. Written as DNA, the CDR3 is TGTGCCGGCAATGGGACCCCTAATGAAAAACTGTTTTTT.

The V and J genes are TRBV29-1 and TRBJ1-1, with TRBD1 as a possible D gene (5 bases). V was shortened by 8 bases and J by 5 bases, with 15 bases between the two germline ends. The CDR3 extends over 12 amino acids. CDR1 and CDR2 from the germline V gene are SQVTM and ANQGSEA. CDR3 in amino acids: CSSEGRGTEAFF. CDR3 sequence (DNA): TGCAGCAGTGAGGGGAGAGGAACTGAAGCTTTCTTT.

The chain couples TRBV19 to TRBJ2-6; 10 nucleotides match TRBD1. The germline V gene has CDR1 LNHDA and CDR2 SQIVND (reference sequence). V shed 4 bases, J shed 4 bases, and the junction held 13 bases outside the gene matches. This CDR3 has 19 amino acids. The CDR3 protein is CASSTYRDRGLRGANVLTF. The CDR3 nucleotides read TGTGCCAGTAGTACCTATAGGGACAGGGGACTTCGCGGGGCCAACGTCCTGACTTTC. Combining the CDR3 with reference TRBV19 and TRBJ2-6 gives the whole variable domain DGGITQSPKYLFRKEGQNVTLSCEQNLNHDAMYWYRQDPGQGLRLIYYSQIVNDFQKGDIAEGYSVSREKKESFPLTVTSAQKNPTAFYLCASSTYRDRGLRGANVLTFGAGSRLTVL.

This clonotype was detected a few times. This chain uses TRBV11-1 with TRBJ2-7; D call uncertain. Germline V CDR1 and CDR2: SGHAT, FQDESV (reference sequence). V lost 11 bases and J lost 3, with 14 bases in between. The length of the CDR3 is 12 residues. The CDR3 loop reads CAWKTASYEQYF. In nucleotides, the CDR3 is TGTGCCTGGAAGACGGCGAGCTACGAGCAGTACTTC.

This clonotype was seen a few times. The chain combines TRBV6-4 with TRBJ1-1, with a tentative D call TRBD1 (6 bases). Trimming removed 5 bases from V and 13 bases from J, with 20 bases in between. Germline CDR1 reads MRHNA; CDR2 reads SNTAGT. The CDR3 is 13 residues long. The CDR3 DNA reads as TGTGCCAGCAGTTACGAAGGGGGAATTTCTGATTTCTTT. Its protein is CASSYEGGISDFF.

This clonotype was picked up a small number of times. This sequence joins TRBV6-1 and TRBJ1-1; D remains unclear. The CDR3 totals 15 residues. The germline CDR1 and CDR2 sequences are MNHNS and SASEGT. V was pared by 6 bases and J by 1 base, with 15 bases between. CDR3 bases: TGTGCCAGCAGCCCCGAGTACGGAGCGAACACTGAAGCTTTCTTT. Its translation: CASSPEYGANTEAFF.

The chain links TRBV7-2 to TRBJ2-2, with a tentative D call TRBD2 (6 bases). The germline gives CDR1 SGHTA, CDR2 FQGNSA. The CDR3 totals 12 residues. The V end lost 5 bases, the J end lost 8 bases, and 9 bases lay between the germline ends. CDR3 loop: CASSPSVGELFF. The CDR3 DNA reads TGTGCCAGCAGCCCTAGCGTTGGGGAGCTGTTTTTT.

In its sample, this clonotype was seen a few times. This sequence joins TRBV2 and TRBJ1-1; TRBD1 might be the D (5 bases). The CDR3 sequence is 13 residues long. Per the germline V gene, CDR1 is SNHLY and CDR2 is FYNNEI. V shed 6 bases and J shed 1 base, with 9 bases lying between them. DNA for the CDR3: TGTGCCAGCAGGGGGGGACGGAACACTGAAGCTTTCTTT. The encoded protein is CASRGGRNTEAFF.